This T cell receptor (beta chain) was profiled in a study of shared clonotypes between healthy human individuals. In the study overall: Researchers assigned three CD4 naive, three CD4 memory, two CD8 naive and one CD8 memory plate to each donor. General study findings and limits: When naive CD4 clonotypes were compared across a few donors, approximately 4.9% were shared. Only a few donors were included, so the genetic and exposure-history diversity represented was limited.

Note on this clone: Antigen unknown.

Every subset's genomic DNA went evenly onto several immunoSEQ plates. Clones were read by immunoSEQ multiplex PCR, and TCRdb kept only the in-frame ones, dropping some. The sample shows 800,000 to 1,200,000 clones, around three quarters of them seen only once. The ends lost 0 bases at V and 5 bases at J; junction bases unmatched: 11. The CDR3 is 17 residues long. Germline CDR1 reads LGHNA; CDR2 reads YNFKEQ. Sample: memory CD4+ T cells from PBMCs. Subset specified: CD45RA-negative fraction. This receptor was obtained from a man aged 18 to 35 in good health. Some clones in this sample may be carry-over from other donors' samples. The chain employs TRBV4-2 and TRBJ2-3; 7 nucleotides line up with TRBD2. Written as DNA, the CDR3 is TGTGCCAGCAGCCAAGATCAGGCTAGCGGAGGGGTAGATACGCAGTATTTT. This gives the protein CASSQDQASGGVDTQYF.